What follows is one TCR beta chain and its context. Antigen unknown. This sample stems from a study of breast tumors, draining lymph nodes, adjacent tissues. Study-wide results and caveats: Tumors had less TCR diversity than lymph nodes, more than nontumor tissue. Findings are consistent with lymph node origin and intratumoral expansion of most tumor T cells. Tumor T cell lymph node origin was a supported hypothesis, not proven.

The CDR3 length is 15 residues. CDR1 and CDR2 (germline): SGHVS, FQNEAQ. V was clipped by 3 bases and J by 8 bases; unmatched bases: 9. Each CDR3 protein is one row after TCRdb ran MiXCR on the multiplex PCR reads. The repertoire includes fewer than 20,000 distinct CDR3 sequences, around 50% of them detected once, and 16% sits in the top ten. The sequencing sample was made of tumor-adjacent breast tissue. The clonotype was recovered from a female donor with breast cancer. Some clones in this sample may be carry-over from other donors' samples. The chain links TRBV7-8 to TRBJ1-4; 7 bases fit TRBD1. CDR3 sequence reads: CASSFLQGWDEKLFF. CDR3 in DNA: TGTGCCAGCAGCTTCCTACAGGGGTGGGACGAAAAACTGTTTTTT.